The rows below give T cell receptor beta chains drawn from one sample of a study of cytomegalovirus exposure and HLA in healthy donors. Profiled with immunoSEQ multiplex PCR; TCRdb holds only in-frame clones, not every one. The table lists 130,000 to 150,000 clones, about three quarters of them singletons. Material: PBMCs. The receptors here all came from a middle-aged man in good health and CMV-seropositive. Both conserved end residues are part of each CDR3. Each record gives: CDR3 length, V gene, J gene, clone size, D gene, CDR3 DNA, CDR3 protein. The D gene is left open where the match is weak. Clone size appears in some rows only: once, few, many, or a class for an expanded clone.

17	TRBV18	TRBJ2-2	NA	NA	TGTGCCAGCTCAGTTACTTCCCCCGGGGGTCGCACCGGGGAGCTGTTTTTT	CASSVTSPGGRTGELFF
16	TRBV5-1	TRBJ2-1	NA	NA	TGCGCCAGCAGCTTGGCTGCGAGCGGGCTGTACAATGAGCAGTTCTTC	CASSLAASGLYNEQFF
13	TRBV28	TRBJ2-7	NA	TRBD1	TGTGCCAGCAGTTTCGACAGGGAATACGAGCAGTACTTC	CASSFDREYEQYF
13	TRBV11-1	TRBJ2-5	NA	NA	TGTGCCAGCAGAGACGACAGTCGGGAGACCCAGTACTTC	CASRDDSRETQYF
16	TRBV6-5	TRBJ1-2	NA	NA	TGTGCCAGCAGTTTCACAGGGCCAGACACGACCTATGGCTACACCTTC	CASSFTGPDTTYGYTF
14	TRBV6-5	TRBJ1-2	once	NA	TGTGCCAGCAGTTACGGTACAGCTTTCTATGGCTACACCTTC	CASSYGTAFYGYTF
15	TRBV5-8	TRBJ2-3	NA	NA	TGTGCCAGCAGCTTGGCCCTACAGGGCCCAGATACGCAGTATTTT	CASSLALQGPDTQYF
10	TRBV20-1	TRBJ2-5	NA	NA	TGCAGTGCGGCGGAGGGGACCCAGTACTTC	CSAAEGTQYF
16	TRBV14	TRBJ2-5	NA	NA	TGTGCCAGCAGCCAAGGTCCTCGGGGAGTAAAGGAGACCCAGTACTTC	CASSQGPRGVKETQYF
13	TRBV9	TRBJ1-1	NA	TRBD1	TGTGCCAGCAGCGCAAGACAGGGGACAACGGCTTTCTTT	CASSARQGTTAFF
14	TRBV30	TRBJ2-7	NA	TRBD2	TGTGCCTGGAACCACCTAGCGGGAGGGTGGGAGCAGTACTTC	CAWNHLAGGWEQYF
14	TRBV10-3	TRBJ2-2	NA	TRBD1	TGTGCCATCGCGGCAGGGGGCAACACCGGGGAGCTGTTTTTT	CAIAAGGNTGELFF
11	TRBV20-1	TRBJ2-7	few	NA	TGCAGTGCTGAGGAGGGCCTCCGCCAGTACTTC	CSAEEGLRQYF
12	TRBV10-3	TRBJ1-2	NA	NA	TGTGCCATCAGTGGACAACGCTATGGCTACACCTTC	CAISGQRYGYTF
15	TRBV6-5	TRBJ1-2	NA	NA	TGTGCCAGCAGTTACACGAGGAGCAGTCTTCGGGGCTACACCTTC	CASSYTRSSLRGYTF
13	TRBV29-1	TRBJ2-2	once	TRBD2	TGCAGCGTTGCAGCGGGATGGGCCGGGGAGCTGTTTTTT	CSVAAGWAGELFF
15	TRBV11-3	TRBJ2-1	few	TRBD2	TGTGCCAGCAGCTTAGGACTAGCGGGCTACAATGAGCAGTTCTTC	CASSLGLAGYNEQFF
14	TRBV28	TRBJ1-1	NA	NA	TGTGCCAGCAGGACAGGCAACTTAAACACTGAAGCTTTCTTT	CASRTGNLNTEAFF
16	TRBV30	TRBJ2-2	NA	NA	TGTGCCTGGAGTGTATCTGGCACCGCGAACACCGGGGAGCTGTTTTTT	CAWSVSGTANTGELFF
16	TRBV4-2	TRBJ1-6	NA	NA	TGTGCCAGCAGCCAAGATCGGAGGCAGACGAATTCACCCCTCCACTTT	CASSQDRRQTNSPLHF
17	TRBV7-8	TRBJ2-3	NA	TRBD2	TGTGCCAGCAGCTTATCGACTAGCGGGAGCGGGCGGCGACCGCAGTATTTT	CASSLSTSGSGRRPQYF
14	TRBV19	TRBJ2-5	NA	NA	TGTGCCAGTAGTATCCACAGGGAGATCCAGACCCAGTACTTC	CASSIHREIQTQYF
17	TRBV7-2	TRBJ1-6	once	TRBD1	TGTGCCAGCAGCTTAGCGCACCCCGGGACAGGGGACTCACCCCTCCACTTT	CASSLAHPGTGDSPLHF
14	TRBV30	TRBJ1-5	NA	TRBD1	TGTGCCTGGAGTGAGGACAGGGCGGATCAGCCCCAGCATTTT	CAWSEDRADQPQHF
15	TRBV2	TRBJ2-3	NA	NA	TGTGCCAGCAGTGATTGGGGGCCCAGCACAGATACGCAGTATTTT	CASSDWGPSTDTQYF
12	TRBV5-6	TRBJ1-1	NA	NA	TGTGCCAGCAATTGGGGGGGGACTGAAGCTTTCTTT	CASNWGGTEAFF
13	TRBV5-4	TRBJ1-2	NA	NA	TGTGCCAGCAGCTTGGGGCGGGACTATGGCTACACCTTC	CASSLGRDYGYTF
14	TRBV30	TRBJ2-1	NA	NA	TGTGCCTGGAACCAGCGGAGGCCTGGGAATGAGCAGTTCTTC	CAWNQRRPGNEQFF
15	TRBV6-5	TRBJ2-7	NA	TRBD1	TGTGCCAGCAGTTCCCCCGGGACAGTCTCCTACGAGCAGTACTTC	CASSSPGTVSYEQYF
16	TRBV4-2	TRBJ2-1	NA	NA	TGTGCCAGCAGCCGAACCCCCGCTAGCTCCTACAATGAGCAGTTCTTC	CASSRTPASSYNEQFF
14	TRBV6-5	TRBJ1-2	NA	TRBD1	TGTGCCAGCAGTTATGATAGGGGGCAGGTTGGCTACACCTTC	CASSYDRGQVGYTF
14	TRBV7-8	TRBJ1-2	NA	NA	TGTGCCAGCAGCTTAGTTCAGACTAACTATGGCTACACCTTC	CASSLVQTNYGYTF
16	TRBV6-1	TRBJ1-2	NA	NA	TGTGCCAGCAGTGAAGCGTTGGGGGCTCTTTCGTGGGGCTACACCTTC	CASSEALGALSWGYTF
17	TRBV5-1	TRBJ2-5	NA	TRBD2	TGCGCCAGCAGCTTGGGTGGTACTAGCGGGTCCCAAGAGACCCAGTACTTC	CASSLGGTSGSQETQYF
16	TRBV18	TRBJ2-7	few	NA	TGTGCCAGCTCACCGACCCGGGACTTTAATCCCTACGAGCAGTACTTC	CASSPTRDFNPYEQYF
15	TRBV5-5	TRBJ2-7	few	TRBD1	TGTGCCAGCAGTCCCTCGGGACAGGGGGCGGAGGAGCAGTACTTC	CASSPSGQGAEEQYF
15	TRBV19	TRBJ2-1	NA	NA	TGTGCCAGTAGTCCCCAGGGTTCGTTGAACAATGAGCAGTTCTTC	CASSPQGSLNNEQFF
16	TRBV5-4	TRBJ1-2	once	TRBD1	TGTGCCAGCAGCTTGGGGGGACAGGATCGGTACTATGGCTACACCTTC	CASSLGGQDRYYGYTF
18	TRBV9	TRBJ2-1	NA	NA	TGTGCCAGCAGCGTAGGAGAGGGCGGGACTTTCTCCTACAATGAGCAGTTCTTC	CASSVGEGGTFSYNEQFF
15	TRBV18	TRBJ2-2	NA	NA	TGTGCCAGCTCACCACGGACAGAGGGCACCGGGGAGCTGTTTTTT	CASSPRTEGTGELFF
14	TRBV5-3	TRBJ2-1	NA	TRBD1	TGTGCCAGTTATCCGGGACAGGGCGTCGGTGAGCAGTTCTTC	CASYPGQGVGEQFF
13	TRBV27	TRBJ1-4	NA	NA	TGTGCCAGCAAGTCGGGTAATAATGAAAAACTGTTTTTT	CASKSGNNEKLFF
16	TRBV6-1	TRBJ2-7	NA	TRBD2	TGTGCCAGCAGTGGACTAAGATCAGCGGGGATCTACGAGCAGTACTTC	CASSGLRSAGIYEQYF
15	TRBV6-1	TRBJ2-3	once	NA	TGTGCCAGCAGAGGGCTAGCGAGTCACACAGATACGCAGTATTTT	CASRGLASHTDTQYF
13	TRBV27	TRBJ2-7	NA	NA	TGTGCCAGCAGTACGGGGTTGGGGGGCGAGCAGTACTTC	CASSTGLGGEQYF
15	TRBV7-6	TRBJ2-1	NA	TRBD2	TGTGCCAGCAGCTCCCGGACTAGCGGATCCAATGAGCAGTTCTTC	CASSSRTSGSNEQFF
15	TRBV14	TRBJ1-4	NA	NA	TGTGCCAGCACCCAAGGTACAGCCCCTAATGAAAAACTGTTTTTT	CASTQGTAPNEKLFF
14	TRBV5-1	TRBJ2-1	once	TRBD2	TGCGCCAGCAGCTTCCGGGAGGCGCCGGATGAGCAGTTCTTC	CASSFREAPDEQFF
13	TRBV30	TRBJ1-5	NA	TRBD1	TGTGCCTGGTCCCGGACAGGGGGAACGCCCCAGCATTTT	CAWSRTGGTPQHF
14	TRBV7-9	TRBJ2-1	NA	TRBD2	TGTGCCAGCAGCTTAACTAGCGGGAGTGATGGGCAGTTCTTC	CASSLTSGSDGQFF